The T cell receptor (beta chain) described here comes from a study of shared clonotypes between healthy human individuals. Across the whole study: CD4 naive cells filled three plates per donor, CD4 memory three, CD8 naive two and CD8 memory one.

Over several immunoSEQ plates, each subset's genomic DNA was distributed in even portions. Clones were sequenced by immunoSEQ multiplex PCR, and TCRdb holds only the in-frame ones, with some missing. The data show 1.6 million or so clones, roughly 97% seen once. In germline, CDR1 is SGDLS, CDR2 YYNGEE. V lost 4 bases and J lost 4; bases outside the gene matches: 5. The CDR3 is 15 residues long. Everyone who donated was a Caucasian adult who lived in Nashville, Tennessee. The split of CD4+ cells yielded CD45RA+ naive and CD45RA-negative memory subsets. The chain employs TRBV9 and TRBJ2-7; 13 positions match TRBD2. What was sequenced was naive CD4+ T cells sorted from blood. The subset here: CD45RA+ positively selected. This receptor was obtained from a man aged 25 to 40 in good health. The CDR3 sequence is CASSPLTSGGYEQYF. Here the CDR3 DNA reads TGTGCCAGCAGCCCCCTGACTAGCGGGGGGTACGAGCAGTACTTC.